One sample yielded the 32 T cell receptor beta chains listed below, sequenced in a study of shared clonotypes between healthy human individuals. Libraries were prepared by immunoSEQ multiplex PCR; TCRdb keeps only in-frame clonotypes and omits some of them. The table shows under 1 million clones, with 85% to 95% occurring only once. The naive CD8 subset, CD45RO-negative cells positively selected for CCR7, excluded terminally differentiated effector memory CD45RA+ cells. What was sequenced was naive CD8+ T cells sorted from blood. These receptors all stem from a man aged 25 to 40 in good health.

The CDR3 sequence is CASSSVGNKKEQFF. The CDR3 nucleotides read TGTGCCAGCAGCTCAGTGGGCAACAAAAAGGAGCAGTTCTTC. The chain employs TRBV11-2 and TRBJ2-1, with D hard to call. CDR3 length equals 14 residues. Germline assignment: CDR1 SGHAT and CDR2 FQNNGV. The V and J ends lost 4 bases and 10 bases respectively, with 17 bases between them.

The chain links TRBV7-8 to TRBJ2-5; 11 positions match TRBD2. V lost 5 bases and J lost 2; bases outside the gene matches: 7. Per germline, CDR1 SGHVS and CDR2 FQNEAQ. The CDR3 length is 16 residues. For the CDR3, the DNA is TGTGCCAGCAGCCCTCCGGGACTAGCGGAACAAGAGACCCAGTACTTC. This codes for CASSPPGLAEQETQYF. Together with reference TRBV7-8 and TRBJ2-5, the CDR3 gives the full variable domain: GAGVSQSPRYKVAKRGQDVALRCDPISGHVSLFWYQQALGQGPEFLTYFQNEAQLDKSGLPSDRFFAERPEGSVSTLKIQRTQQEDSAVYLCASSPPGLAEQETQYFGPGTRLLVL.

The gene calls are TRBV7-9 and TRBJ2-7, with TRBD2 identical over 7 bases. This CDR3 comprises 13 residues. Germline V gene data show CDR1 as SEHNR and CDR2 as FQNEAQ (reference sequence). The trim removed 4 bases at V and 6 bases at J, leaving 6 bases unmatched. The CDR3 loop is CASSYPTSSEQYF. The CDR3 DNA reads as TGTGCCAGCAGCTACCCGACTAGCAGCGAGCAGTACTTC.

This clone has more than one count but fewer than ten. This CDR3 is CASRPPNTEAFF. DNA for the CDR3: TGTGCCAGCAGGCCTCCCAACACTGAAGCTTTCTTT. The V and J genes are TRBV7-9 and TRBJ1-1; D uncertain. Trimming stripped 6 bases from V and 2 bases from J, with 7 bases between. Germline CDR1 and CDR2: SEHNR and FQNEAQ (reference sequence). This CDR3 contains 12 residues.

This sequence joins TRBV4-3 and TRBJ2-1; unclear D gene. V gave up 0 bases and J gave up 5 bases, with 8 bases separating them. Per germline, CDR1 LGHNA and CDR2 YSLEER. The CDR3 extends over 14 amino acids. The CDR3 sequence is CASSQDASDNEQFF. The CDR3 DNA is TGCGCCAGCAGCCAAGATGCCTCGGACAATGAGCAGTTCTTC.

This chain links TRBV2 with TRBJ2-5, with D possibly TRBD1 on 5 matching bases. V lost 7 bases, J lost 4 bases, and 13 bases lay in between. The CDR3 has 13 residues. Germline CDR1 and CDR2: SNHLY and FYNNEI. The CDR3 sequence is CASIERGAETQYF. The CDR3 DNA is TGTGCCAGCATAGAAAGGGGCGCAGAGACCCAGTACTTC. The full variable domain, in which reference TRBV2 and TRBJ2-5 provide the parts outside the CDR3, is EPEVTQTPSHQVTQMGQEVILRCVPISNHLYFYWYRQILGQKVEFLVSFYNNEISEKSEIFDDQFSVERPDGSNFTLKIRSTKLEDSAMYFCASIERGAETQYFGPGTRLLVL.

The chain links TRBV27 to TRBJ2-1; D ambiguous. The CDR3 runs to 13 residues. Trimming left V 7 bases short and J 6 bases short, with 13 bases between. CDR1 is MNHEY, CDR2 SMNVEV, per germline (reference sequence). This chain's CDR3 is CASTASNLNEQFF. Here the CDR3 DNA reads TGTGCCAGCACGGCCAGTAACCTCAATGAGCAGTTCTTC.

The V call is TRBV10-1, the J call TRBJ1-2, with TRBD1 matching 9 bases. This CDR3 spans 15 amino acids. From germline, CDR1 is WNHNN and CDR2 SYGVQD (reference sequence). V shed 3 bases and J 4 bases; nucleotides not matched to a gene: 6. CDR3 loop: CASSERDRVVYGYTF. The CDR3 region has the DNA TGCGCCAGCAGTGAACGGGACAGGGTTGTCTATGGCTACACCTTC.

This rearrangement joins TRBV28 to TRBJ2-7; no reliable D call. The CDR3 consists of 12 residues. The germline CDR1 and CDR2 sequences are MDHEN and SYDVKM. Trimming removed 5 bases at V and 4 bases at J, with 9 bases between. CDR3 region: CASSASKYEQYF. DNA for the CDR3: TGTGCCAGCAGTGCCTCAAAATACGAGCAGTACTTC.

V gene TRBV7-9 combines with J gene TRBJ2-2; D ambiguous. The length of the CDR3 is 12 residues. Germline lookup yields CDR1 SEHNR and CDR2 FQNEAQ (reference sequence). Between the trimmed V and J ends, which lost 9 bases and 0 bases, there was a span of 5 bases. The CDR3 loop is CASAANTGELFF. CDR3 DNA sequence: TGTGCCAGTGCGGCGAACACCGGGGAGCTGTTTTTT.

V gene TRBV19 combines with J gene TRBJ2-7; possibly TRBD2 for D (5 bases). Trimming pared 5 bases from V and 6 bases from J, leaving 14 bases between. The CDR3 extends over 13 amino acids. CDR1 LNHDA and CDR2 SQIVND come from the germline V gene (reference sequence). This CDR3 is CASSGGSGGEQYF. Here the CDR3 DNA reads TGTGCCAGTAGTGGTGGGAGTGGTGGCGAGCAGTACTTC.

The CDR3 bases are TGTGCCACCAGCAGAGAACGGGGAGGCACAGATACGCAGTATTTT. It is translated as CATSRERGGTDTQYF. The rearrangement joins TRBV15 to TRBJ2-3; D perhaps matches TRBD2 (5 bases). This CDR3 comprises 15 residues. V lost 0 bases, J lost 1 base, and 8 bases lay in between. CDR1 is LNHNV, CDR2 YYDKDF, per germline (reference sequence).

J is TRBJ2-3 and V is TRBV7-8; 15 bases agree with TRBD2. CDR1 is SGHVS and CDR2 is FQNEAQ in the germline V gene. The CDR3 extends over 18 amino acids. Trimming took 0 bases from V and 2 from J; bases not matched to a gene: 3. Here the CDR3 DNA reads TGTGCCAGCAGCTTAGCAAGGACTAGCGGGAGGGACACAGATACGCAGTATTTT. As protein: CASSLARTSGRDTDTQYF.

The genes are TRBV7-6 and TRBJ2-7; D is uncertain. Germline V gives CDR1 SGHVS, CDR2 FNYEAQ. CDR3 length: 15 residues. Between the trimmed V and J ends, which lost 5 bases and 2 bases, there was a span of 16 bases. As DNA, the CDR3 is TGTGCCAGCAGCCCCCCTAACCGGGCACCCTACGAGCAGTACTTC. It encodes CASSPPNRAPYEQYF. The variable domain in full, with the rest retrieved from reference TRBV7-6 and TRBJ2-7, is GAGVSQSPRYKVTKRGQDVALRCDPISGHVSLYWYRQALGQGPEFLTYFNYEAQQDKSGLPNDRFSAERPEGSISTLTIQRTEQRDSAMYRCASSPPNRAPYEQYFGPGTRLTVT.

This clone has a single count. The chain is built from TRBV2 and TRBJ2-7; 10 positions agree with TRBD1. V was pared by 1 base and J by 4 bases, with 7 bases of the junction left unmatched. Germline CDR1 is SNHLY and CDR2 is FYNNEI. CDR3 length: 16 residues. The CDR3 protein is CASSEGTGTGVYEQYF. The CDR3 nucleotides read TGTGCCAGCAGTGAAGGTACGGGGACAGGGGTATACGAGCAGTACTTC.

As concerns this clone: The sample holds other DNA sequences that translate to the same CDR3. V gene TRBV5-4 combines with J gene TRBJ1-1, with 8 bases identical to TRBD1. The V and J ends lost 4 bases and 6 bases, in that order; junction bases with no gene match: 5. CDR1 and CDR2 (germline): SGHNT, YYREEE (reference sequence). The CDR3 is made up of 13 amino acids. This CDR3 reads CASSLGTGPEAFF. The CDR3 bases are TGTGCCAGCAGCCTCGGGACAGGCCCTGAAGCTTTCTTT. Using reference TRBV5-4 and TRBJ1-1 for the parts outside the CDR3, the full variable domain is ETGVTQSPTHLIKTRGQQVTLRCSSQSGHNTVSWYQQALGQGPQFIFQYYREEENGRGNFPPRFSGLQFPNYSSELNVNALELDDSALYLCASSLGTGPEAFFGQGTRLTVV.

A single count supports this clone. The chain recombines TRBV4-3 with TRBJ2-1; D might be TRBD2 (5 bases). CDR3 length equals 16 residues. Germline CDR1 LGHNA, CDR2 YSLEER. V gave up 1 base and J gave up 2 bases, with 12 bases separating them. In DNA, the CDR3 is TGCGCCAGCAGCCAAGGAGGAGAGCGGACCTACAATGAGCAGTTCTTC. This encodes CASSQGGERTYNEQFF.

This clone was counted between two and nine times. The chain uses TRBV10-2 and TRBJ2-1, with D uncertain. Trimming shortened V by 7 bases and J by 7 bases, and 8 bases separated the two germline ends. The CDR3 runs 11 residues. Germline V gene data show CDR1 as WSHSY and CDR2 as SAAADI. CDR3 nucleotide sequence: TGCGCCAGCATGTGGGGTAATGAGCAGTTCTTC. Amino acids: CASMWGNEQFF.

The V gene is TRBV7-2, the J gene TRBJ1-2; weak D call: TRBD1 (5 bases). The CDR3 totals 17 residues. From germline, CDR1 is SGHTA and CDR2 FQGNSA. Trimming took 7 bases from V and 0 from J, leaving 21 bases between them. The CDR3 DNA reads TGTACCAGCACCCCGCCCCCCGGAGCAGGGACTAACTATGGCTACACCTTC. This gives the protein CTSTPPPGAGTNYGYTF.

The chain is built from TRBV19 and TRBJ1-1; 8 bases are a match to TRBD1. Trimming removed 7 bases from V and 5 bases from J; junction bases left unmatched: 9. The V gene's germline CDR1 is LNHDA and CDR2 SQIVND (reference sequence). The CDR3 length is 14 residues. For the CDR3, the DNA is TGTGCCAGTATTGCAGGGGGCGCGAGTACTGAAGCTTTCTTT. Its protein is CASIAGGASTEAFF.

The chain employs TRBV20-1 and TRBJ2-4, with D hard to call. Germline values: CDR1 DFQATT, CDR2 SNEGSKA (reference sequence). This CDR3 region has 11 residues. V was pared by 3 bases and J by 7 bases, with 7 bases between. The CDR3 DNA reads TGCAGTGCTAGTTTCAAGAACATTCAGTACTTC. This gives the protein CSASFKNIQYF.

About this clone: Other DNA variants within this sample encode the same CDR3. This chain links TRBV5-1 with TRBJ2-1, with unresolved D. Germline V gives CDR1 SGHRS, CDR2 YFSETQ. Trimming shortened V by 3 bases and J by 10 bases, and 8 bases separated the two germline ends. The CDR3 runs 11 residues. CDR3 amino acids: CASSSDGEQFF. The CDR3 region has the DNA TGCGCCAGCAGCTCGGATGGGGAGCAGTTCTTC.

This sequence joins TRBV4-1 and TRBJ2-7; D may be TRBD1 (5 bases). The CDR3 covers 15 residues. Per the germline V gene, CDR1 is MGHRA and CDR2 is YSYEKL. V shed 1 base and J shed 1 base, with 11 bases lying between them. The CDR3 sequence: CASSQGKGLSYEQYF. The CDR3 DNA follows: TGCGCCAGCAGCCAAGGGAAGGGGTTGTCCTACGAGCAGTACTTC.

CDR3 sequence: CASSQLKDQYEQYF. The CDR3 DNA reads TGTGCCAGCAGCCAACTTAAGGATCAATACGAGCAGTACTTC. The chain is built from TRBV14 and TRBJ2-7; D unclear. This CDR3 is 14 amino acids long. From germline, CDR1 is SGHDN and CDR2 FVKESK. The V gene lost 2 bases and the J gene lost 4 bases, with 12 bases spanning the gap.

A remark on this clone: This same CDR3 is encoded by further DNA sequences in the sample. The CDR3 DNA reads as TGTGCCAGCAGTTTGGCGGGAGGAAGGGAGCAGTTCTTC. Encoded protein: CASSLAGGREQFF. The chain joins TRBV27 to TRBJ2-1; TRBD2 agrees at 8 bases. This CDR3 region has 13 residues. Trimming removed 3 bases from V and 10 bases from J; junction bases left unmatched: 5. Germline loops: CDR1 MNHEY, CDR2 SMNVEV (reference sequence).

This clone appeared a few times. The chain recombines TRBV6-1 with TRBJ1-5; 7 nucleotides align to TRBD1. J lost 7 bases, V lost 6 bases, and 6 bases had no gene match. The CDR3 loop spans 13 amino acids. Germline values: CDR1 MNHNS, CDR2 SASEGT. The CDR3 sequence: CASRNRGEQPQHF. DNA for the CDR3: TGTGCCAGCAGAAACAGGGGAGAGCAGCCCCAGCATTTT.

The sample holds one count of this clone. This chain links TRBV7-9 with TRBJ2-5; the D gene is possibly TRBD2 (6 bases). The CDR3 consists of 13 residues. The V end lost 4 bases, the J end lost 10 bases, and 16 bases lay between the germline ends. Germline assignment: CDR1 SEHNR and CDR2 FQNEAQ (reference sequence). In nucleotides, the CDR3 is TGTGCCAGCAGCTCGGGACTTATCTCAGACCAGTACTTC. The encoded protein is CASSSGLISDQYF.

This chain's CDR3 is CASSQGTGEDTQYF. CDR3 nucleotide sequence: TGCGCCAGCAGCCAAGGCACGGGAGAAGATACGCAGTATTTT. This chain joins TRBV4-3 and TRBJ2-3; tentative D call: TRBD2 (6 bases). V was clipped by 1 base and J by 5 bases, with 10 bases between them. The CDR3 is made up of 14 amino acids. Germline CDR1 and CDR2: LGHNA and YSLEER.

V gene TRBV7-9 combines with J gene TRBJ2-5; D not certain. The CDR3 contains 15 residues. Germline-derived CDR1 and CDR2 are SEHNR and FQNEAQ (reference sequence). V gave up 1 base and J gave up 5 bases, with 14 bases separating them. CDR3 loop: CASSLESSLKETQYF. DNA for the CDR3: TGTGCCAGCAGCTTAGAGAGCTCTCTTAAGGAGACCCAGTACTTC.

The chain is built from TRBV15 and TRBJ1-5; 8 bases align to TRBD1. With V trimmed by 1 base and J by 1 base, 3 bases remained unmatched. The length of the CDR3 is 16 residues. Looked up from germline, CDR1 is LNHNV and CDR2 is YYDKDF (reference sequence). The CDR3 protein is CATSRVRDRSNQPQHF. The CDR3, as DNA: TGTGCCACCAGCAGAGTCAGGGACAGGAGCAATCAGCCCCAGCATTTT.

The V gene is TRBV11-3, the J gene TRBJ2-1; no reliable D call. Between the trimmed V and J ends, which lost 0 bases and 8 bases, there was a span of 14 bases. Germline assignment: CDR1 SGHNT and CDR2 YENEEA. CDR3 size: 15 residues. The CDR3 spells CASSLEPPKVDEQFF. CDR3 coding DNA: TGTGCCAGCAGCTTAGAGCCCCCGAAGGTGGATGAGCAGTTCTTC. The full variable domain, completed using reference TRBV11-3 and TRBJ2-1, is EAGVVQSPRYKIIEKKQPVAFWCNPISGHNTLYWYLQNLGQGPELLIRYENEEAVDDSQLPKDRFSAERLKGVDSTLKIQPAELGDSAVYLCASSLEPPKVDEQFFGPGTRLTVL.

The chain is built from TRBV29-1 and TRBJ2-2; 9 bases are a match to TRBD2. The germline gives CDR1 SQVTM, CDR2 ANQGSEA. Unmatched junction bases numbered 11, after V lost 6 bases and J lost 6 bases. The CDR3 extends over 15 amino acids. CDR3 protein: CSVSTGTSRPGELFF. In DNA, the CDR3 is TGCAGCGTGAGCACCGGGACTAGCCGACCCGGGGAGCTGTTTTTT.